The 9 T cell receptor beta chains reported below all come from one sample, sequenced in a study of T cells in Graves' hyperthyroidism and ophthalmopathy. RNA transcripts were the template for amplifying TCR beta CDR3 regions. First-round RT-PCR with HTBI primers amplified the TCR CDR3 region. TCRdb used MiXCR to reprocess the multiplex PCR reads, holding one entry per CDR3 protein. The sample lists approximately 360,000 distinct CDR3 sequences, more than 15% occurring once. Sequencing was done on a sample of blood. These receptors were collected from a woman aged 18-29 years with Graves' hyperthyroidism that later progressed to Graves' ophthalmopathy.

This clonotype was detected ten times or more. This sequence joins TRBV20-1 and TRBJ2-7; TRBD1 agrees at 11 bases. CDR1 DFQATT and CDR2 SNEGSKA come from the germline V gene (reference sequence). The CDR3 consists of 15 residues. With V trimmed by 2 bases and J by 0 bases, 3 bases remained unmatched. CDR3 nucleotides: TGCAGTGCTAGAAACGGACAGGGGGCCTCCTACGAGCAGTACTTC. It specifies CSARNGQGASYEQYF.

This clonotype was seen many times. The chain couples TRBV20-1 to TRBJ2-3; D is uncertain. This CDR3 is built from 13 residues. Germline V CDR1 and CDR2: DFQATT, SNEGSKA (reference sequence). The ends were cut back, 7 bases at V and 6 bases at J, with 17 bases in the middle. CDR3 in DNA: TGCAGTGTTAACCGACCCGGCCGGGATACGCAGTATTTT. Protein sequence: CSVNRPGRDTQYF.

There are many counts of this clonotype. V is TRBV7-2 and J is TRBJ2-7; the D gene is possibly TRBD1 (6 bases). Germline assignment: CDR1 SGHTA and CDR2 FQGNSA. Trimming left V 6 bases short and J 4 bases short, with 16 bases between. The CDR3 contains 14 residues. The DNA for the CDR3 is TGTGCCAGCAGTCGTAGGGGGATTCAATACGAGCAGTACTTC. As protein: CASSRRGIQYEQYF.

The chain couples TRBV20-1 to TRBJ2-3; TRBD2 might be the D (5 bases). V lost 5 bases and J lost 0, with 15 bases in between. Looked up from germline, CDR1 is DFQATT and CDR2 is SNEGSKA (reference sequence). The CDR3 extends over 15 amino acids. The CDR3 DNA sequence: TGCAGTGCTCGAACCCCGTGGACTAGCACAGATACGCAGTATTTT. It specifies CSARTPWTSTDTQYF.

CDR3 nucleotide sequence: TGCAGTGCAGGCCCCCCGGTCACCGGAGGCTATGAGCAGTTCTTC. It yields the protein CSAGPPVTGGYEQFF. The V and J genes are TRBV20-1 and TRBJ2-1; TRBD2 might be the D (5 bases). Germline V gene lookup returns CDR1 DFQATT and CDR2 SNEGSKA (reference sequence). This CDR3 is 15 amino acids long. The V gene lost 6 bases and the J gene lost 8 bases, with 23 bases spanning the gap.

Many counts were recorded for this clonotype. The chain couples TRBV28 to TRBJ2-5; D gene uncertain. V lost 3 bases, J lost 3 bases, and 11 bases lay in between. Germline V lookup: CDR1 MDHEN, CDR2 SYDVKM. The CDR3 has 14 residues. CDR3 sequence (DNA): TGTGCCAGCAGTTTCCCGGACGGAAAAGAGACCCAGTACTTC. Its translation is CASSFPDGKETQYF.

This clonotype was seen ten or more times. The CDR3 reads CASRDSRGRTEAFF. Here the CDR3 DNA reads TGTGCCAGCAGGGACTCCAGGGGGCGCACTGAAGCTTTCTTT. The chain employs TRBV7-9 and TRBJ1-1; 8 nucleotides match TRBD1. Germline CDR1 and CDR2: SEHNR and FQNEAQ (reference sequence). Trimming cost V 6 bases and J 4 bases; bases outside gene matches: 7. This CDR3 is built from 14 residues. Full variable domain (outside the CDR3, taken from reference TRBV7-9 and TRBJ1-1): DTGVSQNPRHKITKRGQNVTFRCDPISEHNRLYWYRQTLGQGPEFLTYFQNEAQLEKSRLLSDRFSAERPKGSFSTLEIQRTEQGDSAMYLCASRDSRGRTEAFFGQGTRLTVV.

The chain joins TRBV11-2 to TRBJ2-1; D is undetermined. There are 15 residues in the CDR3. V lost 7 bases, J lost 9 bases, and 22 bases lay in between. The V gene's germline CDR1 is SGHAT and CDR2 FQNNGV. Here the CDR3 reads CASNRAKPSFTEQFF. In nucleotides, the CDR3 is TGTGCCAGCAATAGGGCCAAGCCCTCGTTCACTGAGCAGTTCTTC.

This clonotype was recorded many times. The rearrangement joins TRBV20-1 to TRBJ2-7; 7 bases match TRBD1. Germline assignment: CDR1 DFQATT and CDR2 SNEGSKA (reference sequence). The CDR3 runs 15 residues. Unmatched junction bases numbered 6, after V lost 0 bases and J lost 1 base. The DNA for the CDR3 is TGCAGTGCTAGAGATAAGGGACAGCTTTCCTACGAGCAGTACTTC. Amino acid sequence: CSARDKGQLSYEQYF.